This T cell receptor (beta chain) was sequenced in a study of cytomegalovirus exposure and HLA in healthy donors. This clone has just one count. What it binds is not known. Trimming at V came to 2 bases and at J to 7 bases, leaving 8 bases not matched to a gene. Germline V gene data show CDR1 as MNHEY and CDR2 as SMNVEV (reference sequence). The CDR3 spans 15 residues. Study-level points and caveats: Reportedly, diagnosis of cytomegalovirus status by the classifier showed high specificity and sensitivity. First-cohort TCR clusters were later found to tend to co-occur in the 120 or so validation repertoires. There were around 160 TCR beta chains listed as cytomegalovirus-associated.

TCRdb's copy holds only in-frame clones and misses some; the assay was immunoSEQ multiplex PCR. Of about 44,000 clones listed, approximately 93% were seen once; the top ten hold roughly 2.1%. Sample: PBMCs. The chain has TRBV27 and TRBJ2-1; 7 bases match TRBD1. The source of this sequence is a woman aged 18-35 years in good health and CMV-seronegative. CDR3 nucleotides: TGTGCCAGCAGTTTAGGGACAGCAGGTAGGAATGAGCAGTTCTTC. Residues: CASSLGTAGRNEQFF.